This T cell receptor beta chain was identified in a study of OX40 agonist ivuxolimab in advanced cancers. Clones were sequenced by immunoSEQ multiplex PCR, and TCRdb holds only the in-frame ones, with some missing. Of about 30,000 clones listed, roughly 81% are singletons. Concerning this clone itself: As yet, its antigen is unknown.

V lost 6 bases and J 1 base, leaving 12 bases between the germline ends. The germline V gene encodes CDR1 SGHTA and CDR2 FQGNSA. The CDR3 sequence is 14 residues long. On cycle 4 day 1 and cycle 7 day 1, as well as at baseline, blood was sampled. Broader study findings: Within 6 weeks, CD4+ and CD8+ blood T cells expanded clonally at 0.1 to 3.0 mg/kg.

The source of this sequence is an adult with an advanced solid tumor such as melanoma, head and neck, liver or kidney cancer. Sequenced material: CD4+ or CD8+ T cells sorted from blood, taken in a trial of the OX40 agonist ivuxolimab. The chain has TRBV7-2 and TRBJ1-1; D remains unclear. For the CDR3, the DNA is TGTGCCAGCAGGGCAAACTGGGGGAACACTGAAGCTTTCTTT. It yields the protein CASRANWGNTEAFF.